The T cell receptor beta chain described here comes from a study of molecular identifiers for immune sequencing clone quantification. Study-wide context: Four of five RNA aliquots from around 18,000 or 91,000 naive CD8 T cells were sequenced.

Libraries of naive CD8 cells were prepared from 20,000 to 1,000,000 sorted cells using 10%, 30% or 50% RNA. V was clipped by 3 bases and J by 4 bases, with 7 bases between them. CDR1 is GTSNPN and CDR2 is SVGIG in the germline V gene (reference sequence). The CDR3 spans 11 residues. Preparation of the bulk TCR libraries relied on previously described methods and listed TCR primers. TCRdb re-called the PCR reads with MiXCR, one entry per CDR3 protein. The table lists more than 60,000 distinct CDR3 sequences, under 20% of them singletons. In its sample, this clonotype was seen many times. Its antigen remains unknown. Study-wide results and limits: Clonotypes surpassing 20 RNA copies contained over 99% of effector molecules, versus under 1% in naive cells.

This receptor was taken from a human donor in good health. Some libraries in this study had Jurkat cell RNA spiked in. The sample consisted of naive CD8+ T cells from blood, with Jurkat cell RNA spiked in. Specified subset: FACS-sorted CD8+CD4-CCR7+CD45RA+ naive T cells. The chain couples TRBV30 to TRBJ2-7; D not resolved. The CDR3 nucleotides read TGTGCCTGGAGACTCGGTTACGAGCAGTACTTC. It yields the protein CAWRLGYEQYF.